This T cell receptor beta chain was captured in a study of CD8 T cells in Susac syndrome (dated by TCRdb to between 2019 and 2020). The study in broad terms: Whether CD8+ T cell activation and differentiation in Susac syndrome was antigen driven was tested using repertoire sequencing. The study compared CD8+ T cell repertoire clonality among 12 healthy donors, roughly 14 Susac syndrome patients and some 16 multiple sclerosis patients.

The paper as a whole reports these results and caveats: The study acknowledged that relatively few individuals were included in the TCR sequencing and HLA analysis.

The V end loses 3 bases and the J end loses 2 bases, and a stretch of 9 bases separates them. Taken from cysteine to phenylalanine, the CDR3 has 14 residues. This entry keeps only the CDR3 DNA: 42 bases, framed from base 1. Reading the germline V gene gives CDR1 SNHLY and CDR2 FYNNEI. Peripheral blood CD8+ and CD4+ T cells from healthy donors, Susac syndrome patients and multiple sclerosis patients were profiled by high-throughput TCR beta sequencing. Multiple sclerosis controls were treatment-naive patients with stable or active relapsing-remitting disease fulfilling revised McDonald criteria. Bulk CD8+ and CD4+ T cells were purified magnetically by negative isolation, whereas CD8+ TEMRA cells were enriched by FACS. Blood was collected in EDTA tubes and processed within 24 hours, with PBMCs isolated through density gradient centrifugation. PBMCs destined for TCR sequencing were cryopreserved in liquid nitrogen and later thawed in a 37 °C water bath. A purity of at least 90% was achieved for sorted or isolated CD4+, CD8+ and CD8+ TEMRA cells.

A remark on this clonotype: What antigen it recognizes has not been identified. Qualities for individual bases were not recorded, and no much larger clone is one base off.

RNA was extracted using the RNeasy kit, and about 0.45 to 1 microgram was reverse transcribed with random hexamers. The immunoSEQ multiplex PCR assay, covering 54 Vbeta and 13 Jbeta segments, was used to amplify TCR beta CDR3 regions. PCR amplification bias was corrected using a synthetic template baseline for primer optimization and computational correction. The study's own analysis went as follows. Only productive sequences were kept, with reads annotated to V, D and J genes according to IMGT and analyzed in immunoSEQ Analyzer. To calculate clonality, Shannon entropy was normalized by log2 of the number of productive unique sequences and then subtracted from one. For each patient and control, public and private clones were evaluated among the 100 most prevalent clones. Susac-specific clones were defined as absent from healthy and MS cohorts, approximately 1,000 published viral clones and other ImmuneACCESS disease sequences. Starting from the raw public reads, TCRdb applied fastp trimming at Q25, assembled clones with MiXCR and retained in-frame beta chains. Here each entry gathers all rows of one CDR3 protein and keeps the most common genes and DNA. The V and J calls and clone size come from TCRdb's table, not from the authors' own analysis. For this sample the table gives about 300,000 distinct CDR3 sequences, of which about 89% were detected only once. Of the sample, under 0.2% falls within the top ten clones.

This TCR came from a human donor with multiple sclerosis. The rearranged chain carries TRBV2 and TRBJ2-3; confidence is insufficient to name the D gene. The specimen was CD8+ T cells from PBMCs. The DNA sequence follows: TGTGCCAGCAGTGATGCGCCTTACACAGATACGCAGTATTTT. Translated, it gives CASSDAPYTDTQYF. Reference TRBV2 and TRBJ2-3 proteins supply the regions before and after the CDR3; the full variable domain is: EPEVTQTPSHQVTQMGQEVILRCVPISNHLYFYWYRQILGQKVEFLVSFYNNEISEKSEIFDDQFSVERPDGSNFTLKIRSTKLEDSAMYFCASSDAPYTDTQYFGPGTRLTVL.